This T cell receptor beta chain was documented in a study of T cell responses to AZD1222 COVID-19 vaccine. Study-wide context: Pooling was applied to second doses at about 4 or about 12 weeks.

V shed 3 bases and J 3 bases; nucleotides not matched to a gene: 2. The CDR3 runs 14 residues. From germline, CDR1 is MRHNA and CDR2 SNTAGT. The assay was immunoSEQ multiplex PCR, and TCRdb's table has in-frame clones only and misses some. The sample includes 70,000 or so clones, around 83% of them seen just once. Specimen: peripheral blood, collected on day 0 of AZD1222 vaccination. This sequence originates from an adult in good health. The chain carries TRBV6-4 and TRBJ2-1; 7 bases fit TRBD1. DNA for the CDR3: TGTGCCAGCAGTGAAGGACAGGACTACAATGAGCAGTTCTTC. It translates to CASSEGQDYNEQFF.